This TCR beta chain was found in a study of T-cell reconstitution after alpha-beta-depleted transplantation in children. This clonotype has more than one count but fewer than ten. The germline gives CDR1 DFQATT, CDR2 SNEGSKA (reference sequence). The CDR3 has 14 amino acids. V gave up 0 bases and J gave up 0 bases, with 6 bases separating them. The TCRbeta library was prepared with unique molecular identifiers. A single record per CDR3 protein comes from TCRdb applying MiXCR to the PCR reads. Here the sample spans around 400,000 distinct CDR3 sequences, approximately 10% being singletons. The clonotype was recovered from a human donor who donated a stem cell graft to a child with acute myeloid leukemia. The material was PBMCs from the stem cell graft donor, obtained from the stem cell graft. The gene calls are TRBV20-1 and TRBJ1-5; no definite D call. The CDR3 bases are TGCAGTGCTAGAGATCCCCTTAGCAATCAGCCCCAGCATTTT. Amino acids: CSARDPLSNQPQHF.